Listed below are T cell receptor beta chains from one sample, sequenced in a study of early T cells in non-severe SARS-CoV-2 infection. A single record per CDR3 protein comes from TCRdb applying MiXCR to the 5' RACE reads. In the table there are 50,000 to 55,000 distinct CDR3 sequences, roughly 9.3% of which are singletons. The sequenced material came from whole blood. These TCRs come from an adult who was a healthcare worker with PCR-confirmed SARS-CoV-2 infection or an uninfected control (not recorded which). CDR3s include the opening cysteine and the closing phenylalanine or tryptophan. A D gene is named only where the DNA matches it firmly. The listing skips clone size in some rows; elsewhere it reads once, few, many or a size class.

CDR3: CAISVSADTGELFF
DNA: TGTGCCATCAGTGTCTCGGCAGACACCGGGGAGCTGTTTTTT
V: TRBV10-3
J: TRBJ2-2
size: -
D: -

CDR3: CASSLAGTRNTGELFF
DNA: TGTGCCAGCAGCTTAGCGGGGACTAGGAACACCGGGGAGCTGTTTTTT
V: TRBV7-3
J: TRBJ2-2
size: many
D: TRBD2

CDR3: CASTVGQGTYEQYF
DNA: TGTGCCAGCACCGTTGGACAGGGTACCTACGAGCAGTACTTC
V: TRBV5-4
J: TRBJ2-7
size: -
D: TRBD1

CDR3: CASSYIPSAGYKNIQYF
DNA: TGTGCCAGCAGTTACATTCCCTCGGCGGGCTACAAAAACATTCAGTACTTC
V: TRBV6-2/TRBV6-3
J: TRBJ2-4
size: -
D: -

CDR3: CASKGVLSTDTQYF
DNA: TGTGCCAGCAAGGGAGTGCTAAGCACAGATACGCAGTATTTT
V: TRBV7-2
J: TRBJ2-3
size: few
D: -

CDR3: CANLHAYEQYF
DNA: TGTGCCAACCTTCATGCTTACGAGCAGTACTTC
V: TRBV10-3
J: TRBJ2-7
size: few
D: -

CDR3: CASSWGRAAFF
DNA: TGTGCCAGCAGCTGGGGGCGGGCGGCTTTCTTT
V: TRBV7-2
J: TRBJ1-1
size: many
D: -

CDR3: CASSSLSTAKPKNIQYF
DNA: TGTGCCAGCAGTTCACTTTCTACAGCCAAACCCAAAAACATTCAGTACTTC
V: TRBV28
J: TRBJ2-4
size: many
D: -

CDR3: CSALPLTGDNTEAFF
DNA: TGCAGTGCCTTACCTTTGACAGGCGACAACACTGAAGCTTTCTTT
V: TRBV20-1
J: TRBJ1-1
size: -
D: -

CDR3: CASSPRGTGAPDTQYF
DNA: TGTGCCAGCAGCCCAAGGGGGACAGGGGCTCCAGATACGCAGTATTTT
V: TRBV7-3
J: TRBJ2-3
size: many
D: TRBD1

CDR3: CASSLDGNYEQYF
DNA: TGCGCCAGCAGCTTGGACGGGAACTACGAGCAGTACTTC
V: TRBV5-1
J: TRBJ2-7
size: many
D: -

CDR3: CASSYGRQMLFF
DNA: TGTGCCAGCAGTTACGGGCGGCAGATGTTGTTCTTC
V: TRBV6-2/TRBV6-3
J: TRBJ2-1
size: few
D: -

CDR3: CSVSARAGNTIYF
DNA: TGCAGCGTTTCCGCAAGGGCTGGAAACACCATATATTTT
V: TRBV29-1
J: TRBJ1-3
size: medium-sized
D: -

CDR3: CASASPTGTLRGYTF
DNA: TGTGCCAGCGCGTCCCCGACAGGGACGCTCCGTGGCTACACCTTC
V: TRBV6-1
J: TRBJ1-2
size: -
D: TRBD1

CDR3: CASSSHATGTTNTEAFF
DNA: TGTGCCAGCAGCTCCCACGCGACAGGGACAACGAACACTGAAGCTTTCTTT
V: TRBV11-2
J: TRBJ1-1
size: many
D: TRBD1

CDR3: CASLGGSRLNTEAFF
DNA: TGTGCCAGCCTCGGGGGGTCGAGATTGAACACTGAAGCTTTCTTT
V: TRBV12-3/TRBV12-4
J: TRBJ1-1
size: few
D: -

CDR3: CASSWNRYTGELFF
DNA: TGTGCCAGCAGTTGGAACAGGTACACCGGGGAGCTGTTTTTT
V: TRBV12-3/TRBV12-4
J: TRBJ2-2
size: -
D: -

CDR3: CASSPGVAGGPGQETQYF
DNA: TGTGCCAGCAGTCCTGGAGTAGCGGGAGGGCCGGGCCAAGAGACCCAGTACTTC
V: TRBV12-3/TRBV12-4
J: TRBJ2-5
size: -
D: TRBD2

CDR3: CATSGKGQGINEQFF
DNA: TGTGCCACCAGTGGGAAGGGACAGGGGATCAATGAGCAGTTCTTC
V: TRBV24-1
J: TRBJ2-1
size: many
D: TRBD1

CDR3: CASSSIAGVGYEQYF
DNA: TGTGCCAGCAGCTCCATAGCGGGAGTTGGCTACGAGCAGTACTTC
V: TRBV7-2
J: TRBJ2-7
size: -
D: TRBD2

CDR3: CASSTSGAEQYF
DNA: TGTGCCAGCAGTACCTCAGGGGCCGAGCAGTACTTC
V: TRBV28
J: TRBJ2-7
size: -
D: -

CDR3: CASSPDRDFEQFF
DNA: TGTGCCAGCAGTCCCGACAGGGATTTTGAGCAGTTCTTC
V: TRBV12-3/TRBV12-4
J: TRBJ2-1
size: -
D: TRBD1

CDR3: CASRVDTTGELFF
DNA: TGTGCCAGCAGAGTCGACACCACCGGGGAGCTGTTTTTT
V: TRBV28
J: TRBJ2-2
size: -
D: -

CDR3: CATSRGAANYGYTF
DNA: TGTGCCACCAGCAGAGGTGCGGCCAACTATGGCTACACCTTC
V: TRBV15
J: TRBJ1-2
size: -
D: -

CDR3: CASSILGGRVYEQYF
DNA: TGTGCCAGTAGTATTCTAGGGGGCAGAGTCTACGAGCAGTACTTC
V: TRBV19
J: TRBJ2-7
size: many
D: TRBD1

CDR3: CASSEASRTPFRELFF
DNA: TGTGCCAGCAGTGAAGCGAGTAGGACCCCTTTTCGGGAACTGTTTTTT
V: TRBV6-1
J: TRBJ1-4
size: many
D: -

CDR3: CASSLSSGRSNEQFF
DNA: TGCGCCAGCAGCTTGAGTAGCGGGAGATCGAATGAGCAGTTCTTC
V: TRBV5-1
J: TRBJ2-1
size: -
D: TRBD2

CDR3: CASSYQVGLDGYTF
DNA: TGTGCCAGCAGTTACCAGGTGGGGCTGGATGGCTACACCTTC
V: TRBV2
J: TRBJ1-2
size: many
D: -

CDR3: CATTAGSSKYNEQFF
DNA: TGTGCCACCACGGCGGGGTCTTCCAAATACAATGAGCAGTTCTTC
V: TRBV24-1
J: TRBJ2-1
size: many
D: -

CDR3: CASSLTLNPDTQYF
DNA: TGTGCCAGCAGCCTTACCTTGAATCCAGATACGCAGTATTTT
V: TRBV7-9
J: TRBJ2-3
size: few
D: -

CDR3: CASSHSYEQYF
DNA: TGCGCCAGCAGCCACTCCTACGAGCAGTACTTC
V: TRBV5-1
J: TRBJ2-7
size: many
D: -